A selection of T cell receptor beta chains follows, all from one sample in a study of post-analysis software for immune sequencing data. TCRdb redid the calling of the PCR reads with MiXCR, one entry per CDR3 protein. The sample holds 650,000 to 850,000 distinct CDR3 sequences; around 46% are singletons and the top ten take roughly 4.9%. The material sequenced was blood. The receptors stem from a girl between 10 and 17 years old with multiple sclerosis. The CDR3 runs from the conserved cysteine through the conserved F or W. A D gene is named only where the DNA matches it firmly. Expanded clones get a size class; other rows say once, few or many, or leave the size out.

size,V,J,D,CDR3,DNA
-,TRBV20-1,TRBJ2-1,TRBD1,CSARAPFGDRGFNEQFF,TGCAGTGCTAGAGCTCCCTTTGGGGACAGGGGCTTCAATGAGCAGTTCTTC
-,TRBV12-3/TRBV12-4,TRBJ2-1,TRBD1,CASILFPGQGQLNEQFF,TGTGCCAGCATCCTCTTTCCGGGACAGGGGCAGTTAAATGAGCAGTTCTTC
-,TRBV20-1,TRBJ2-1,-,CSATLAKGYNEQFF,TGCAGTGCTACGCTAGCGAAGGGCTACAATGAGCAGTTCTTC
few,TRBV29-1,TRBJ2-1,TRBD1,CSVKPGQGSAGEQFF,TGCAGCGTCAAACCGGGACAGGGGTCAGCGGGTGAGCAGTTCTTC
few,TRBV7-2,TRBJ2-7,-,CASRSLAGYSYEQYF,TGTGCCAGCAGAAGCCTGGCGGGGTACTCCTACGAGCAGTACTTC
-,TRBV20-1,TRBJ2-1,-,CSASRAGSYEQFF,TGCAGTGCTAGTCGGGCAGGGTCGTATGAGCAGTTCTTC
-,TRBV28,TRBJ2-1,-,CASTPRANLPLVQPRNEQFF,TGTGCCAGCACCCCGAGGGCGAACTTACCTCTCGTGCAGCCACGCAATGAGCAGTTCTTC
-,TRBV9,TRBJ2-4,TRBD2,CASSVGAGENIQYF,TGTGCCAGCAGCGTAGGAGCGGGAGAAAACATTCAGTACTTC
once,TRBV30,TRBJ1-2,-,CAWSPTGYGYTF,TGTGCCTGGTCTCCGACGGGCTATGGCTACACCTTC
-,TRBV29-1,TRBJ1-1,-,CSVEDGLDKSFTEAFF,TGCAGCGTTGAAGATGGGTTGGACAAGTCCTTCACTGAAGCTTTCTTT
few,TRBV20-1,TRBJ2-1,-,CSAGSLTGDHNEQFF,TGCAGTGCTGGATCTTTAACCGGGGACCACAATGAGCAGTTCTTC
-,TRBV6-1,TRBJ1-2,TRBD1,CASDSGQGADGYTF,TGTGCCAGTGACTCGGGACAGGGGGCGGATGGCTACACCTTC
-,TRBV24-1,TRBJ1-2,-,CATSDKQAGFDGYTF,TGTGCCACCAGTGATAAACAGGCCGGGTTTGATGGCTACACCTTC
-,TRBV10-3,TRBJ2-4,TRBD1,CAIRDRVNGKSYF,TGTGCCATCAGGGACAGGGTAAACGGTAAATCGTACTTC
-,TRBV20-1,TRBJ2-7,-,CSASSQGSSYEQYF,TGCAGTGCTAGTTCCCAGGGGTCTTCCTACGAGCAGTACTTC
-,TRBV12-3/TRBV12-4,TRBJ2-2,-,CASSWTADTGELFF,TGTGCCAGCAGCTGGACGGCGGACACCGGGGAGCTGTTTTTT
once,TRBV12-3/TRBV12-4,TRBJ2-3,-,CASSLDWPPSTDTQYF,TGTGCCAGCAGCCTCGACTGGCCCCCTAGCACAGATACGCAGTATTTT
few,TRBV12-3/TRBV12-4,TRBJ1-2,TRBD1,CASSLSGGGGYTF,TGTGCCAGCAGTTTATCAGGGGGTGGAGGCTACACCTTC
few,TRBV12-3/TRBV12-4,TRBJ2-7,TRBD1,CASRGTGSQIEQYF,TGTGCCAGCAGGGGGACAGGCTCCCAGATCGAGCAGTACTTC
few,TRBV18,TRBJ2-1,TRBD2,CASSPGLAISDEQFF,TGTGCCAGCTCACCGGGACTAGCCATTAGCGATGAGCAGTTCTTC
few,TRBV20-1,TRBJ2-7,-,CSGGRGGSYEQYF,TGCAGTGGGGGGAGAGGGGGTTCCTACGAGCAGTACTTC
few,TRBV29-1,TRBJ2-5,-,CSVPDSFRETQYF,TGCAGCGTCCCGGACTCCTTTCGGGAGACCCAGTACTTC
few,TRBV27,TRBJ2-7,-,CASGDRPYEQYF,TGTGCCAGCGGCGATAGGCCCTACGAGCAGTACTTC
-,TRBV7-3,TRBJ1-1,TRBD1,CASSLSWRGQGATEAFF,TGTGCCAGCAGCTTATCGTGGAGGGGACAGGGGGCTACTGAAGCTTTCTTT
-,TRBV3-1,TRBJ2-1,-,CASSHLSGTLGDNEQVF,TGTGCCAGCAGCCACCTTAGCGGAACCCTAGGGGACAATGAGCAGGTCTTC
-,TRBV3-1,TRBJ2-1,-,CASRLANEQFF,TGTGCCAGCAGGCTAGCGAATGAGCAGTTCTTC
few,TRBV7-2,TRBJ2-1,TRBD2,CASSKRGGREQFF,TGTGCCAGCTCCAAGCGGGGCGGTCGTGAGCAGTTCTTC
-,TRBV11-3,TRBJ2-3,-,CASNAGFSDTQYF,TGTGCCAGCAACGCGGGATTCTCAGATACGCAGTATTTT
few,TRBV6-1,TRBJ2-3,TRBD2,CASSETAGVSDTQYF,TGTGCCAGCAGTGAGACAGCGGGAGTTTCAGATACGCAGTATTTT